The 9 T cell receptor beta chains given below trace back to one sample, sequenced in a study of Tregs in tolerant kidney transplant recipients. Repertoires were generated with immunoSEQ multiplex PCR, while TCRdb's copy carries only in-frame clones and drops some. Here the sample spans roughly 86,000 clones, approximately 93% being singletons. The nonmyeloablative bone marrow transplants came from related graft donors, with transient mixed chimerism. The starting material was CD4+ T cells from blood (PBMCs), obtained 12 months after the transplant. These receptors were collected from a human patient who received a combined kidney and bone marrow transplant. The T cells may partly be graft donor cells.

The chain is built from TRBV19 and TRBJ1-1; possibly TRBD1 for D (5 bases). V lost 2 bases, J lost 3 bases, and 13 bases lay in between. CDR1 and CDR2 (germline): LNHDA, SQIVND (reference sequence). The CDR3 extends over 15 amino acids. Written as DNA, the CDR3 is TGTGCCAGTAGTATATTAGGGGTTAAGGACACTGAAGCTTTCTTT. It specifies CASSILGVKDTEAFF.

There are a few counts of this clone. The V call is TRBV7-9, the J call TRBJ1-6; 7 nucleotides match TRBD1. The CDR3 sequence is 15 residues long. The ends lost 5 bases at V and 10 bases at J; junction bases unmatched: 11. Germline CDR1 is SEHNR and CDR2 is FQNEAQ (reference sequence). CDR3 nucleotide sequence: TGTGCCAGCAGCCCGACAGGGCGTAGGGGGTCACCCCTCCACTTT. The encoded protein is CASSPTGRRGSPLHF. Filled out from reference TRBV7-9 and TRBJ1-6, the complete variable domain reads DTGVSQNPRHKITKRGQNVTFRCDPISEHNRLYWYRQTLGQGPEFLTYFQNEAQLEKSRLLSDRFSAERPKGSFSTLEIQRTEQGDSAMYLCASSPTGRRGSPLHFGNGTRLTVT.

CDR3 sequence (DNA): TGCAGCGTTGAATTGAGCTATGAGCAGTTCTTC. Translated: CSVELSYEQFF. The chain has TRBV29-1 and TRBJ2-1; D unresolved. In germline, CDR1 is SQVTM, CDR2 ANQGSEA. The CDR3 totals 11 residues. V gave up 2 bases and J gave up 8 bases, with 7 bases separating them.

Turning to this clone: The junction departs from the called germline gene at one end, perhaps through a read error. This sequence joins TRBV5-1 and TRBJ1-2; a possible D gene is TRBD1 (5 bases). Germline values: CDR1 SGHRS, CDR2 YFSETQ. This CDR3 contains 16 residues. The CDR3 here is CANSPMGRGANYGYTF. The CDR3 region has the DNA TGCGCCAACAGCCCTATGGGGAGGGGAGCTAACTATGGCTACACCTTC.

The rearrangement links TRBV7-6 to TRBJ2-2; TRBD1 aligns across 10 bases. The V gene's germline CDR1 is SGHVS and CDR2 FNYEAQ. V was pared by 1 base and J by 4 bases, with 12 bases of the junction left unmatched. The CDR3 runs to 19 residues. DNA for the CDR3: TGTGCCAGCAGCTTAGTGGCACCAGATGGGACAGGGGTCACCGGGGAGCTGTTTTTT. Encoded protein: CASSLVAPDGTGVTGELFF.

The rearrangement links TRBV7-2 to TRBJ2-5, with D possibly TRBD2 on 5 matching bases. CDR3 size: 14 residues. Germline CDR1 and CDR2: SGHTA and FQGNSA. Trimming took off 3 bases at V and 1 base at J, with 9 bases between the two ends. The CDR3: CASSFGGFQETQYF. The CDR3 DNA is TGTGCCAGCAGCTTCGGCGGGTTCCAAGAGACCCAGTACTTC. Variable domain in full (rest from reference TRBV7-2 and TRBJ2-5): GAGVSQSPSNKVTEKGKDVELRCDPISGHTALYWYRQSLGQGLEFLIYFQGNSAPDKSGLPSDRFSAERTGGSVSTLTIQRTQQEDSAVYLCASSFGGFQETQYFGPGTRLLVL.

The gene calls are TRBV7-2 and TRBJ2-1; D is possibly TRBD2 (6 bases). Trimming left V 2 bases short and J 10 bases short, with 12 bases between. The CDR3 length is 13 residues. Germline CDR1 is SGHTA and CDR2 is FQGNSA. The CDR3 DNA reads as TGTGCCAGCAGCTTAATCGGGGGACGGGAGCAGTTCTTC. The encoded protein is CASSLIGGREQFF. The whole variable domain, remainder taken from reference TRBV7-2 and TRBJ2-1, is GAGVSQSPSNKVTEKGKDVELRCDPISGHTALYWYRQSLGQGLEFLIYFQGNSAPDKSGLPSDRFSAERTGGSVSTLTIQRTQQEDSAVYLCASSLIGGREQFFGPGTRLTVL.

The chain joins TRBV4-1 to TRBJ1-4, with 7 bases aligning to TRBD1. Germline CDR1 reads MGHRA; CDR2 reads YSYEKL. V was pared by 0 bases and J by 7 bases, with 8 bases of the junction left unmatched. There are 16 residues in the CDR3. CDR3 loop: CASSQDTSAGGEKLFF. CDR3 nucleotide sequence: TGCGCCAGCAGCCAAGATACCAGCGCAGGGGGTGAAAAACTGTTTTTT.

This chain joins TRBV5-5 and TRBJ1-2, with D hard to call. The CDR3 spans 17 residues. V gave up 0 bases and J gave up 1 base, with 16 bases separating them. CDR1 and CDR2 from the germline V gene are SGHKS and YYEKEE (reference sequence). The CDR3 DNA reads as TGTGCCAGCAGCTTGGCGTTCGGCAGGCGTCGTAACTATGGCTACACCTTC. Residues: CASSLAFGRRRNYGYTF.